What follows describes a single T cell receptor (beta chain). These data come from a study of blood T cell repertoires in COVID-19. Profiling relied on immunoSEQ multiplex PCR, and the TCRdb table lists in-frame clones only, not all of them. The sample has some 190,000 clones; 80% to 90% are singletons. This CDR3 is 13 amino acids long. With V trimmed by 5 bases and J by 6 bases, 5 bases remained unmatched. CDR1 is MGHRA and CDR2 is YSYEKL in the germline V gene. Material for sequencing was PBMCs or T cells enriched from blood (not recorded which). J is TRBJ2-3 and V is TRBV4-1; 7 bases match TRBD2. The TCR was taken from a woman aged 40 to 50 with acute COVID-19. This CDR3 is CASSSRLADTQYF. The CDR3 region has the DNA TGCGCCAGCAGCTCCCGACTAGCTGATACGCAGTATTTT.